Shown below are 19 T cell receptor beta chains from a single sample sequenced in a study of regulatory T cells in long-lasting Graves disease. Library construction for TCR beta used iRepertoire HTBI primers and Arm-PCR of CDR3 regions. TCRdb redid the calling of the multiplex PCR reads with MiXCR, one entry per CDR3 protein. The sample holds 400,000 to 550,000 distinct CDR3 sequences, 16% seen once. Time point described: newly diagnosed GD, antithyroid drugs for less than 3 months. RNA from PBMCs was the source of the TCR library. The same data also went into a second study, on T cells in Graves' hyperthyroidism and ophthalmopathy.

The starting material was peripheral blood mononuclear cells (PBMCs), obtained at new diagnosis, from a patient treated with antithyroid drugs. Receptors were obtained from a woman aged 18 to 35 with Graves disease.

This clonotype was detected only a few times. The chain recombines TRBV28 with TRBJ1-6; D possibly corresponds to TRBD1 (6 bases). Trimming shortened V by 5 bases and J by 10 bases, and 15 bases separated the two germline ends. Germline V gene lookup returns CDR1 MDHEN and CDR2 SYDVKM. There are 14 residues in the CDR3. The CDR3 nucleotides are TGTGCCAGCAGTAAAACAGGGCTGGGCTCACCCCTCCACTTT. Translation gives CASSKTGLGSPLHF.

This clonotype was counted ten times or more. One junction end disagrees with the germline gene, perhaps due to a read error. V gene TRBV2 combines with J gene TRBJ1-6, with 8 positions matching TRBD1. CDR3 length equals 17 residues. Germline V CDR1 and CDR2: SNHLY, FYNNEI. The CDR3 nucleotides read TGTGCCAGCAGCCGCCAGGGGGCCTTACCCAATAACTCACCCCTCCACTTT. It is translated as CASSRQGALPNNSPLHF.

In this sample, this clonotype turned up a few times. The rearrangement links TRBV4-1 to TRBJ1-2, with D hard to call. Trimming removed 0 bases from V and 2 bases from J, with 7 bases in between. The V gene's germline CDR1 is MGHRA and CDR2 YSYEKL. The CDR3 extends over 14 amino acids. The CDR3 bases are TGCGCCAGCAGCCAAGATAGAGGGAACTATGGCTACACCTTC. Protein sequence: CASSQDRGNYGYTF.

The gene calls are TRBV25-1 and TRBJ2-2, with D possibly being TRBD2 (5 bases). CDR3 length: 16 residues. CDR1 is MGHDK, CDR2 SYGVNS, per germline. V lost 2 bases, J lost 7 bases, and 17 bases lay in between. The CDR3 DNA sequence: TGTGCCAGCAGTGAAATCCCCGGGATCATTGGCGGGGAGCTGTTTTTT. The encoded protein is CASSEIPGIIGGELFF.

The chain uses TRBV30 and TRBJ2-1, with 7 bases identical to TRBD2. In germline, CDR1 is GTSNPN, CDR2 SVGIG (reference sequence). After removal of 0 bases from V and 4 bases from J, the junction contained 9 bases not matched to a gene. CDR3 length equals 16 residues. This CDR3 is CAWSVGLAGDYNEQFF. The CDR3 DNA is TGTGCCTGGAGTGTAGGCCTGGCGGGGGATTACAATGAGCAGTTCTTC.

This clonotype has a count of ten or more. The chain has TRBV6-1 and TRBJ1-5; 8 nucleotides align to TRBD1. V shed 6 bases, J shed 7 bases, and the junction held 8 bases outside the gene matches. In germline, CDR1 is MNHNS, CDR2 SASEGT. This CDR3 comprises 14 residues. The CDR3 sequence is CASRWTGLNQPQHF. The CDR3 nucleotides are TGTGCCAGCAGGTGGACAGGGTTAAACCAGCCCCAGCATTTT.

This clonotype was detected only a few times. DNA of the CDR3: TGCAGTGCTTCGGACGGCTACACCTTC. Translation: CSASDGYTF. The V gene is TRBV20-1, the J gene TRBJ1-2, with no clear D. Germline loops: CDR1 DFQATT, CDR2 SNEGSKA (reference sequence). V dropped 5 bases and J dropped 8 bases, with 6 bases sitting between them. The CDR3 is 9 residues long.

V and J are TRBV20-1 and TRBJ1-6; TRBD1 agrees at 8 bases. V dropped 1 base and J dropped 0; count of bases not matched to a gene: 11. The CDR3 length is 19 residues. Germline assignment: CDR1 DFQATT and CDR2 SNEGSKA (reference sequence). The CDR3 here is CSARGGQGHMSSYNSPLHF. CDR3 nucleotide sequence: TGCAGTGCTAGAGGCGGACAGGGACATATGAGCTCCTATAATTCACCCCTCCACTTT.

CDR3 region: CASTHYGWGLQGYTF. The DNA for the CDR3 is TGTGCCAGCACCCATTATGGGTGGGGGCTTCAAGGCTACACCTTC. The V call is TRBV5-4, the J call TRBJ1-2, with D possibly being TRBD1 (6 bases). V lost 6 bases and J lost 8, with 23 bases in between. The CDR3 has 15 residues. CDR1 SGHNT and CDR2 YYREEE come from the germline V gene (reference sequence). Combining the CDR3 with reference TRBV5-4 and TRBJ1-2 gives the whole variable domain ETGVTQSPTHLIKTRGQQVTLRCSSQSGHNTVSWYQQALGQGPQFIFQYYREEENGRGNFPPRFSGLQFPNYSSELNVNALELDDSALYLCASTHYGWGLQGYTFGSGTRLTVV.

J is TRBJ2-5 and V is TRBV7-6; 11 bases match TRBD2. V shed 3 bases, J shed 4 bases, and the junction held 7 bases outside the gene matches. The CDR3 covers 16 residues. Germline-derived CDR1 and CDR2 are SGHVS and FNYEAQ. The CDR3 loop is CASSLPTSGSLETQYF. The CDR3, as DNA: TGTGCCAGCAGCTTGCCCACTAGCGGGAGTTTAGAGACCCAGTACTTC.

V is TRBV7-2 and J is TRBJ1-5, with 8 bases lining up with TRBD1. The CDR3 runs 16 residues. V lost 5 bases to trimming and J lost 5 bases; unmatched junction nucleotides: 11. CDR1 and CDR2 (germline): SGHTA, FQGNSA. The CDR3 nucleotides read TGTGCCAGCAGCCAACAGACAGGGGCCGTTCATCAGCCCCAGCATTTT. This encodes CASSQQTGAVHQPQHF.

Notes on this clonotype: A much larger clone differs by one base, so this may be a read error. The chain links TRBV2 to TRBJ1-1; 8 bases are a match to TRBD1. Germline lookup yields CDR1 SNHLY and CDR2 FYNNEI. The CDR3 is 14 residues long. Trimming removed 6 bases from V and 1 base from J; junction bases left unmatched: 4. CDR3 sequence reads: CASSHGQGNTEAFF. Written as DNA, the CDR3 is TGTGCCAGCAGCCACGGACAGGGGAACACTGAAGCTTTCTTT. Drawing the rest from reference TRBV2 and TRBJ1-1, the complete variable domain is EPEVTQTPSHQVTQMGQEVILRCVPISNHLYFYWYRQILGQKVEFLVSFYNNEISEKSEIFDDQFSVERPDGSNFTLKIRSTKLEDSAMYFCASSHGQGNTEAFFGQGTRLTVV.

In its sample, this clonotype was seen many times. This chain connects TRBV12-3 or TRBV12-4 to TRBJ1-1; D remains unclear. The germline V and J ends were trimmed by 3 bases and 0 bases, with 8 bases remaining between them. The CDR3 consists of 14 residues. Here the CDR3 DNA reads TGTGCCAGCAGTTTGCGGCAGCTGAACACTGAAGCTTTCTTT. Translated: CASSLRQLNTEAFF.

This clonotype occurred many times. The chain has TRBV20-1 and TRBJ1-1; a possible D gene is TRBD1 (6 bases). The CDR3 is 12 residues long. V dropped 2 bases and J dropped 3 bases, with 7 bases sitting between them. Per germline, CDR1 DFQATT and CDR2 SNEGSKA (reference sequence). CDR3 DNA: TGCAGTGCTAGAAAGGGGGACACTGAAGCTTTCTTT. This sequence encodes CSARKGDTEAFF.

Many counts were recorded for this clonotype. The chain recombines TRBV6-5 with TRBJ2-1, with 9 bases matching TRBD2. This CDR3 comprises 15 residues. Trimming took 2 bases from V and 11 from J; bases not matched to a gene: 10. Germline CDR1 MNHEY, CDR2 SVGAGI. The CDR3: CASSYGGRAAPKQFF. The DNA of the CDR3 is TGTGCCAGCAGTTACGGCGGGAGGGCCGCTCCGAAGCAGTTCTTC.

This clonotype was seen only a few times. The chain has TRBV5-1 and TRBJ2-3, with D unclear. This CDR3 spans 16 amino acids. V lost 2 bases and J 0 bases, leaving 13 bases between the germline ends. The germline CDR1 and CDR2 sequences are SGHRS and YFSETQ. CDR3 nucleotide sequence: TGCGCCAGCAGCTTAACCGTGGCAGCTAGCACAGATACGCAGTATTTT. Translation gives CASSLTVAASTDTQYF.

This clonotype was seen many times. The chain employs TRBV20-1 and TRBJ2-1; the D gene is possibly TRBD1 (5 bases). The germline V and J ends were trimmed by 2 bases and 5 bases, with 16 bases remaining between them. Germline CDR1 is DFQATT and CDR2 is SNEGSKA (reference sequence). The CDR3 loop spans 15 amino acids. CDR3 in amino acids: CSARTQGWSDNEQFF. As DNA, the CDR3 is TGCAGTGCTAGAACCCAGGGATGGTCGGACAATGAGCAGTTCTTC.

This clonotype has ten or more counts. V and J are TRBV11-2 and TRBJ1-4; D perhaps matches TRBD1 (6 bases). Germline CDR1 SGHAT, CDR2 FQNNGV. Trimming cost V 5 bases and J 5 bases, with 12 bases left between them. The CDR3 covers 14 residues. As DNA, the CDR3 is TGTGCCAGCAGCCGGGCGAGGGGGAATGAAAAACTGTTTTTT. Protein: CASSRARGNEKLFF. The full variable domain, in which reference TRBV11-2 and TRBJ1-4 provide the parts outside the CDR3, is EAGVAQSPRYKIIEKRQSVAFWCNPISGHATLYWYQQILGQGPKLLIQFQNNGVVDDSQLPKDRFSAERLKGVDSTLKIQPAKLEDSAVYLCASSRARGNEKLFFGSGTQLSVL.

This clonotype was observed at least ten times. This chain connects TRBV28 to TRBJ1-3; D may be TRBD1 (6 bases). Trimming stripped 3 bases from V and 0 bases from J, with 21 bases between. The germline CDR1 and CDR2 sequences are MDHEN and SYDVKM. The length of the CDR3 is 19 residues. As DNA, the CDR3 is TGTGCCAGCAGTTTCGCGTTAGGGGGGGGACCTATCTCTGGAAACACCATATATTTT. Translated, it gives CASSFALGGGPISGNTIYF.